The next 13 T cell receptor beta chains were all read from a single sample in a study of blood T cell repertoires in COVID-19 (TCRdb year 2020). The library was prepared using the immunoSEQ multiplex PCR assay. The source is immuneACCESS, and TCRdb retained only in-frame sequences with V and J called. Part of the clones is not carried over; for the studies checked, unresolved V genes explain less than half of this, and the remainder is unexplained. The sample table shows approximately 200,000 clones, and 82% are seen once. The ten most abundant clones make up 6.9% of the sample. The material sequenced was peripheral blood. The receptors here all came from a human donor with acute or convalescent COVID-19. The donor label of this sample is uncertain.

The rearrangement links TRBV5-5 to TRBJ2-5; tentatively, D is TRBD2 (6 bases). CDR1 and CDR2 (germline): SGHKS, YYEKEE (reference sequence). The CDR3 totals 14 residues. Trimming pared 3 bases from V and 3 bases from J, leaving 12 bases between. The CDR3 is CASSSDYGEETQYF. In DNA form, the CDR3 reads TGTGCCAGCAGCTCGGACTACGGGGAAGAGACCCAGTACTTC.

This chain uses TRBV30 with TRBJ1-2; 11 bases agree with TRBD1. The ends lost 2 bases at V and 2 bases at J; junction bases unmatched: 10. The CDR3 sequence is 17 residues long. Germline V gene data show CDR1 as GTSNPN and CDR2 as SVGIG (reference sequence). Here the CDR3 DNA reads TGTGCCTGGAGTCGTGGCGGGACAGGGGGAAGAAACTATGGCTACACCTTC. The encoded protein is CAWSRGGTGGRNYGYTF.

This chain joins TRBV2 and TRBJ2-5, with 13 bases that match TRBD2. Germline CDR1 reads SNHLY; CDR2 reads FYNNEI. This CDR3 has 15 residues. V trimming: 5 bases; J trimming: 4 bases; junction bases outside the gene matches: 4. The CDR3 protein is CASSFRLAGGETQYF. The DNA for the CDR3 is TGTGCCAGCAGTTTCCGACTAGCGGGAGGAGAGACCCAGTACTTC.

This sequence joins TRBV10-3 and TRBJ1-3; 8 positions agree with TRBD1. Germline V gene data show CDR1 as ENHRY and CDR2 as SYGVKD. V shed 9 bases and J 2 bases; nucleotides not matched to a gene: 9. This CDR3 region has 15 residues. The CDR3 nucleotides are TGTGCCATTCAAAAAGACAGGGGAACTGGAAACACCATATATTTT. Translating it yields CAIQKDRGTGNTIYF.

The CDR3 protein is CASSLGGRLSGELFF. The CDR3 DNA is TGTGCCAGCAGCTTAGGGGGGCGGCTGTCCGGGGAGCTGTTTTTT. The chain couples TRBV11-3 to TRBJ2-2, with D possibly TRBD1 on 6 matching bases. CDR1 SGHNT and CDR2 YENEEA come from the germline V gene. V gave up 1 base and J gave up 6 bases, with 12 bases separating them. The CDR3 is made up of 15 amino acids.

The J gene is TRBJ1-3, the V gene TRBV7-3; 8 bases fit TRBD1. With 5 bases clipped from V and 0 bases from J, the junction kept 9 bases outside the gene matches. Per germline, CDR1 SGHTA and CDR2 FQGTGA. This CDR3 spans 17 amino acids. The CDR3 is CASSDRPGQASGNTIYF. CDR3 nucleotides: TGTGCCAGCAGCGATCGTCCGGGACAGGCCTCTGGAAACACCATATATTTT.

Only a few counts were recorded for this clone. This chain joins TRBV9 and TRBJ2-7; TRBD2 agrees at 13 bases. The J segment lost 6 bases and the V segment lost 3 bases, leaving 3 bases of the junction unmatched. The germline CDR1 and CDR2 sequences are SGDLS and YYNGEE. This CDR3 has 14 amino acids. As DNA, the CDR3 is TGTGCCAGCAGCGCCGGACTAGCGGGAGCCGAGCAGTACTTC. Its protein product is CASSAGLAGAEQYF.

The J gene is TRBJ1-2, the V gene TRBV7-9, with 9 positions matching TRBD1. This CDR3 region has 15 residues. Trimming at V came to 5 bases and at J to 4 bases, leaving 8 bases not matched to a gene. Per germline, CDR1 SEHNR and CDR2 FQNEAQ (reference sequence). CDR3 coding DNA: TGTGCCAGCAGCACGCGGGACAGGGTGGGCTATGGCTACACCTTC. Residues: CASSTRDRVGYGYTF.

The V and J genes are TRBV20-1 and TRBJ2-1; D is possibly TRBD2 (6 bases). Trimming removed 3 bases from V and 12 bases from J, with 15 bases in between. The CDR3 extends over 12 amino acids. Per the germline V gene, CDR1 is DFQATT and CDR2 is SNEGSKA (reference sequence). CDR3 nucleotide sequence: TGCAGTGCTAGTGATGGGGGGTTTGCGCAGTTCTTC. Amino acids: CSASDGGFAQFF.

The chain recombines TRBV30 with TRBJ2-3; tentatively, D is TRBD1 (6 bases). Trimming stripped 5 bases from V and 0 bases from J, with 6 bases between. The germline CDR1 and CDR2 sequences are GTSNPN and SVGIG (reference sequence). The CDR3 extends over 12 amino acids. The CDR3 nucleotides are TGTGCCTGGGGACAGAGCACAGATACGCAGTATTTT. Translated, it gives CAWGQSTDTQYF.

The genes are TRBV30 and TRBJ2-5; D gene uncertain. V gave up 2 bases and J gave up 4 bases, with 8 bases separating them. This CDR3 is 12 amino acids long. CDR1 and CDR2 from the germline V gene are GTSNPN and SVGIG (reference sequence). CDR3 residues: CAWSPGGETQYF. DNA for the CDR3: TGTGCCTGGAGTCCCGGTGGAGAGACCCAGTACTTC.

The V gene is TRBV7-2, the J gene TRBJ2-7, with 8 bases lining up with TRBD2. V trimming: 2 bases; J trimming: 3 bases; junction bases outside the gene matches: 3. This CDR3 is built from 14 residues. Germline V CDR1 and CDR2: SGHTA, FQGNSA. The CDR3 is CASSLTSGNYEQYF. CDR3 nucleotides: TGTGCCAGCAGCTTAACTAGCGGCAACTACGAGCAGTACTTC.

This sequence joins TRBV7-9 and TRBJ1-1; TRBD1 matches at 10 bases. The V gene end was trimmed by 3 bases and the J gene end by 0 bases; junction bases not matched to a gene: 4. This CDR3 is 16 amino acids long. From germline, CDR1 is SEHNR and CDR2 FQNEAQ (reference sequence). CDR3 sequence (DNA): TGTGCCAGCAGCTTCGACAGGGGGCGGGTGAACACTGAAGCTTTCTTT. This codes for CASSFDRGRVNTEAFF.